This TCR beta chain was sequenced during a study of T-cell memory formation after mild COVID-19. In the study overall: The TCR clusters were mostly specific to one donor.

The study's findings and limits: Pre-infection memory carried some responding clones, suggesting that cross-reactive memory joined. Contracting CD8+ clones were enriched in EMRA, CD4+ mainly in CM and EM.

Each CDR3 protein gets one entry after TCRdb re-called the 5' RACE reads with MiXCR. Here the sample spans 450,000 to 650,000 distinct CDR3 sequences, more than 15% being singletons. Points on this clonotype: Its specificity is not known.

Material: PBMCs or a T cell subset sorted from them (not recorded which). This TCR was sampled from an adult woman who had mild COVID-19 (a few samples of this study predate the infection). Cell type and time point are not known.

The CDR3 nucleotides read TGCAGTGCCTCGGACTCCCACTATGGCTACACCTTC. Translation gives CSASDSHYGYTF. The chain is built from TRBV20-1 and TRBJ1-2; D remains ambiguous. V gave up 6 bases and J gave up 3 bases, with 11 bases separating them. Germline lookup yields CDR1 DFQATT and CDR2 SNEGSKA (reference sequence). The CDR3 is 12 amino acids.